These 24 T cell receptor beta chains originate from one sample sequenced in a study of shared clonotypes between healthy human individuals. Repertoires were generated with immunoSEQ multiplex PCR, while TCRdb's copy carries only in-frame clones and drops some. Here the sample spans more than 2 million clones, 85% to 95% being singletons. Source material: naive CD4+ T cells sorted from blood. Subset denoted: CD45RA+ positively selected. These receptors were obtained from a man aged 18 to 30 in good health.

The J gene is TRBJ2-7, the V gene TRBV5-6, with 16 bases matching TRBD2. J was trimmed by 3 bases and V by 2 bases; bases with no gene match: 11. The CDR3 has 19 residues. Germline V lookup: CDR1 SGHDT, CDR2 YYEEEE. In DNA form, the CDR3 reads TGTGCCAGCAGCTTTTTTCCGGGACTAGCGGGAGGGCCGCTCTACGAGCAGTACTTC. It is translated as CASSFFPGLAGGPLYEQYF.

The chain joins TRBV7-9 to TRBJ2-7, with 7 positions matching TRBD1. CDR3 length: 15 amino acids. The J segment lost 3 bases and the V segment lost 6 bases, leaving 11 bases of the junction unmatched. CDR1 and CDR2 from the germline V gene are SEHNR and FQNEAQ (reference sequence). In DNA form, the CDR3 reads TGTGCCAGCAGTCGGGCCGGGACAGACCGCTACGAGCAGTACTTC. Encoded protein: CASSRAGTDRYEQYF. The complete variable domain, with remaining parts taken from reference TRBV7-9 and TRBJ2-7, reads DTGVSQNPRHKITKRGQNVTFRCDPISEHNRLYWYRQTLGQGPEFLTYFQNEAQLEKSRLLSDRFSAERPKGSFSTLEIQRTEQGDSAMYLCASSRAGTDRYEQYFGPGTRLTVT.

This rearrangement joins TRBV10-1 to TRBJ1-1; D is undetermined. Per germline, CDR1 WNHNN and CDR2 SYGVQD (reference sequence). This CDR3 is 15 amino acids long. Trimming pared 3 bases from V and 5 bases from J, leaving 16 bases between. CDR3 sequence (DNA): TGCGCCAGCAGTGAACAGAGAAAAAGAGAAACTGAAGCTTTCTTT. The encoded protein is CASSEQRKRETEAFF.

The chain combines TRBV18 with TRBJ1-6; weak D call: TRBD1 (6 bases). Trimming took 4 bases from V and 5 from J, leaving 15 bases between them. Germline loops: CDR1 KGHSH, CDR2 LQKENI. The CDR3 sequence is 16 residues long. The CDR3 region has the DNA TGTGCCAGCTCACTTAACAGGGACGTTAATAATTCACCCCTCCACTTT. Residues: CASSLNRDVNNSPLHF.

The gene calls are TRBV10-2 and TRBJ2-7; D gene uncertain. Germline V gene data show CDR1 as WSHSY and CDR2 as SAAADI. V gave up 5 bases and J gave up 0 bases, with 8 bases separating them. The CDR3 runs to 13 residues. The CDR3, as DNA: TGCGCCAGCAGTTGGCAGGACTCCTACGAGCAGTACTTC. This sequence encodes CASSWQDSYEQYF.

The CDR3 loop is CAWNLDRAGNTIYF. DNA for the CDR3: TGTGCCTGGAACCTTGACAGGGCTGGAAACACCATATATTTT. The chain combines TRBV30 with TRBJ1-3; 7 bases are a match to TRBD1. Germline V CDR1 and CDR2: GTSNPN, SVGIG (reference sequence). There are 14 residues in the CDR3. J was trimmed by 2 bases and V by 4 bases; bases with no gene match: 5. The full variable domain, completed using reference TRBV30 and TRBJ1-3, is SQTIHQWPATLVQPVGSPLSLECTVEGTSNPNLYWYRQAAGRGLQLLFYSVGIGQISSEVPQNLSASRPQDRQFILSSKKLLLSDSGFYLCAWNLDRAGNTIYFGEGSWLTVV.

This clone was detected once. The rearrangement uses TRBV5-8 and TRBJ2-7; 7 bases line up with TRBD2. The germline V gene has CDR1 SGHTS and CDR2 YDEGEE. Trimming took 0 bases from V and 0 from J; bases not matched to a gene: 6. The CDR3 consists of 16 residues. CDR3 nucleotides: TGTGCCAGCAGCTTGGCCGGGATAGCGGGCTCCTACGAGCAGTACTTC. As protein: CASSLAGIAGSYEQYF. Filled out from reference TRBV5-8 and TRBJ2-7, the complete variable domain reads EAGVTQSPTHLIKTRGQQATLRCSPISGHTSVYWYQQALGLGLQFLLWYDEGEERNRGNFPPRFSGRQFPNYSSELNVNALELEDSALYLCASSLAGIAGSYEQYFGPGTRLTVT.

V and J are TRBV7-2 and TRBJ1-2, with D perhaps TRBD1 (5 bases). The CDR3 is 17 residues long. Germline V gene lookup returns CDR1 SGHTA and CDR2 FQGNSA. Trimming pared 5 bases from V and 4 bases from J, leaving 23 bases between. The CDR3 protein is CASSDWDLGVSSYGYTF. The CDR3 DNA is TGTGCCAGCAGCGACTGGGACCTAGGAGTCTCCTCCTATGGCTACACCTTC.

As to this clone: The same CDR3 arises from other DNA sequences in this sample as well. The rearrangement links TRBV5-1 to TRBJ2-3; 12 bases line up with TRBD2. The CDR3 covers 16 residues. From germline, CDR1 is SGHRS and CDR2 YFSETQ. V gave up 4 bases and J gave up 0 bases; unmatched junction bases: 3. The CDR3 coding sequence is TGCGCCAGCAGCCCGGGGACTAGCGGGAGCACAGATACGCAGTATTTT. Protein: CASSPGTSGSTDTQYF.

The chain links TRBV7-9 to TRBJ2-3; D gene unclear. Trimming cost V 1 base and J 4 bases, with 9 bases left between them. The CDR3 runs to 14 residues. The germline V gene has CDR1 SEHNR and CDR2 FQNEAQ (reference sequence). Written as DNA, the CDR3 is TGTGCCAGCAGCTTAGAAGTCATGGCAGATACGCAGTATTTT. It specifies CASSLEVMADTQYF. Combining the CDR3 with reference TRBV7-9 and TRBJ2-3 gives the whole variable domain DTGVSQNPRHKITKRGQNVTFRCDPISEHNRLYWYRQTLGQGPEFLTYFQNEAQLEKSRLLSDRFSAERPKGSFSTLEIQRTEQGDSAMYLCASSLEVMADTQYFGPGTRLTVL.

The chain employs TRBV7-2 and TRBJ1-2, with D unclear. V was trimmed by 1 base and J by 6 bases, leaving 6 bases between them. Germline loops: CDR1 SGHTA, CDR2 FQGNSA. This CDR3 is 12 amino acids long. The CDR3 DNA follows: TGTGCCAGCAGCTTAGTCAAAGATGGCTACACCTTC. Amino acids: CASSLVKDGYTF.

This chain links TRBV4-3 with TRBJ2-3; the match to TRBD1 covers 9 bases. J lost 6 bases, V lost 2 bases, and 9 bases had no gene match. The length of the CDR3 is 16 residues. Germline V gives CDR1 LGHNA, CDR2 YSLEER. CDR3 sequence: CASSQQQGAKLDTQYF. CDR3 sequence (DNA): TGCGCCAGCAGCCAACAACAGGGGGCGAAATTGGATACGCAGTATTTT.

This chain connects TRBV19 to TRBJ2-7; TRBD1 is a possible D gene (6 bases). CDR1 is LNHDA and CDR2 is SQIVND in the germline V gene (reference sequence). The germline V and J ends were trimmed by 3 bases and 3 bases, with 15 bases remaining between them. The CDR3 contains 15 residues. CDR3 nucleotides: TGTGCCAGTAGTATGGCCCCCGGACAGTACTACGAGCAGTACTTC. Its protein product is CASSMAPGQYYEQYF.

This sequence joins TRBV11-2 and TRBJ2-6, with TRBD1 as a possible D gene (7 bases). The CDR3 has 19 residues. Trimming stripped 5 bases from V and 0 bases from J, with 20 bases between. The germline V gene encodes CDR1 SGHAT and CDR2 FQNNGV. The CDR3 loop is CASSTYKGGTDSGANVLTF. For the CDR3, the DNA is TGTGCCAGCAGCACATACAAAGGCGGGACAGACTCTGGGGCCAACGTCCTGACTTTC.

The chain joins TRBV5-1 to TRBJ2-6; maybe TRBD1 (5 bases). The V gene's germline CDR1 is SGHRS and CDR2 YFSETQ. Trimming stripped 4 bases from V and 0 bases from J, with 11 bases between. The length of the CDR3 is 16 residues. CDR3 sequence reads: CASSQGPFSGANVLTF. The CDR3 region has the DNA TGCGCCAGCAGCCAGGGCCCTTTCTCTGGGGCCAACGTCCTGACTTTC.

The V and J genes are TRBV6-1 and TRBJ1-1, with 9 bases lining up with TRBD1. Germline CDR1 reads MNHNS; CDR2 reads SASEGT. This CDR3 is built from 13 residues. Unmatched junction bases numbered 4, after V lost 5 bases and J lost 6 bases. The CDR3 is CASSTGGRAEAFF. CDR3 nucleotide sequence: TGTGCCAGCAGTACAGGGGGCCGGGCTGAAGCTTTCTTT.

V usage is TRBV5-1 and J usage is TRBJ2-5, with TRBD1 identical over 8 bases. Germline CDR1 and CDR2: SGHRS and YFSETQ. J was trimmed by 2 bases and V by 4 bases; bases with no gene match: 4. The CDR3 extends over 14 amino acids. CDR3 sequence (DNA): TGCGCCAGCAGCCAGACAGGGGTTCAAGAGACCCAGTACTTC. This codes for CASSQTGVQETQYF.

This sequence joins TRBV10-3 and TRBJ1-2; a weak D match, TRBD1 (5 bases). The germline V gene has CDR1 ENHRY and CDR2 SYGVKD. Trimming stripped 0 bases from V and 4 bases from J, with 9 bases between. The CDR3 is 14 amino acids. CDR3 amino acids: CAISESTEIYGYTF. Here the CDR3 DNA reads TGTGCCATCAGTGAGTCGACAGAGATCTATGGCTACACCTTC.

On this clone itself: One end of the junction does not line up with germline, which may come from a read error. The chain recombines TRBV7-7 with TRBJ2-2; D is undetermined. The CDR3 runs 13 residues. Per the germline V gene, CDR1 is SSHAT and CDR2 is FNYEAQ (reference sequence). In nucleotides, the CDR3 is TGTGCTAGCAGTCAGTCGGTCACCGGGGAGCTGTTTTTT. Protein: CASSQSVTGELFF.

The chain joins TRBV5-4 to TRBJ2-5, with 9 nucleotides matching TRBD1. The V gene's germline CDR1 is SGHNT and CDR2 YYREEE (reference sequence). V was pared by 4 bases and J by 5 bases, with 12 bases of the junction left unmatched. The CDR3 is 16 residues long. CDR3 loop: CASSTTTGGKLETQYF. The CDR3 nucleotides are TGTGCCAGCAGCACGACGACAGGGGGGAAGTTGGAGACCCAGTACTTC. Variable domain in full (rest from reference TRBV5-4 and TRBJ2-5): ETGVTQSPTHLIKTRGQQVTLRCSSQSGHNTVSWYQQALGQGPQFIFQYYREEENGRGNFPPRFSGLQFPNYSSELNVNALELDDSALYLCASSTTTGGKLETQYFGPGTRLLVL.

The V gene is TRBV19, the J gene TRBJ1-5; D may be TRBD1 (5 bases). CDR1 and CDR2 from the germline V gene are LNHDA and SQIVND (reference sequence). The CDR3 loop spans 14 amino acids. V lost 3 bases and J lost 4, with 10 bases in between. CDR3: CASSILWGNQPQHF. In DNA, the CDR3 is TGTGCCAGTAGTATCCTATGGGGGAATCAGCCCCAGCATTTT.

The rearrangement uses TRBV30 and TRBJ2-7; D is uncertain. Germline V CDR1 and CDR2: GTSNPN, SVGIG (reference sequence). Trimming removed 3 bases from V and 3 bases from J, with 9 bases in between. The CDR3 loop spans 12 amino acids. The DNA of the CDR3 is TGTGCCTGGAGCCGGGCTGGCTACGAGCAGTACTTC. Its protein product is CAWSRAGYEQYF.

This clone has just a few counts. Additional DNA sequences in this sample encode the identical CDR3. Here the CDR3 DNA reads TGTGCCAGCAGTGTACAGGGAGGGGTAAAGCAGTTCTTC. Translated, it gives CASSVQGGVKQFF. The chain carries TRBV6-4 and TRBJ2-1; a possible D gene is TRBD2 (7 bases). The germline V gene encodes CDR1 MRHNA and CDR2 SNTAGT. The V gene lost 4 bases and the J gene lost 11 bases, with 15 bases spanning the gap. This CDR3 has 13 residues.

J is TRBJ2-7 and V is TRBV2; 9 bases are a match to TRBD2. V gave up 3 bases and J gave up 9 bases; unmatched junction bases: 15. Germline V gives CDR1 SNHLY, CDR2 FYNNEI. This CDR3 region has 16 residues. The CDR3 nucleotides read TGTGCCAGCAGTGACAGAGCCGGGACTAGCCGAACTATGCAGTACTTC. Its translation: CASSDRAGTSRTMQYF. Full variable domain (rest looked up from reference TRBV2 and TRBJ2-7): EPEVTQTPSHQVTQMGQEVILRCVPISNHLYFYWYRQILGQKVEFLVSFYNNEISEKSEIFDDQFSVERPDGSNFTLKIRSTKLEDSAMYFCASSDRAGTSRTMQYFGPGTRLTVT.